This record covers a single TCR beta chain. Its antigen is currently unknown. The data stem from a study of response to subunit inactivated influenza vaccine. Study conclusions and caveats: With each seasonal influenza vaccination, the authors suggested, few new T cells are recruited.

Trimming shortened V by 6 bases and J by 2 bases, and 11 bases separated the two germline ends. Looked up from germline, CDR1 is MNHNS and CDR2 is SASEGT. CDR3 length equals 14 residues. TCRdb ran MiXCR on the RT-PCR reads and lists one entry per CDR3 protein. In the table there are 200,000 to 300,000 distinct CDR3 sequences, 10% to 15% of which are singletons. This receptor was obtained from a man aged 50 to 60 who received an inactivated influenza vaccine. This rearrangement joins TRBV6-1 to TRBJ1-5; possible D gene TRBD1, 5 bases. Sequencing was performed on non-naive T cells sorted from PBMCs, taken about 14 days before vaccination. The DNA for the CDR3 is TGTGCCAGCAGCGGCGGAGGGGGCAATCAGCCCCAGCATTTT. Protein sequence: CASSGGGGNQPQHF.